The 17 T cell receptor beta chains given below trace back to one sample, sequenced in a study of low-dose radiotherapy and immunotherapy resistance in tumors. Alpha- and beta-chain coverage of first-strand cDNA came from TRAV- and TRBV-specific primers. PCR amplification of the TCRs was performed with Phusion for 20 PCR cycles, and it relied on a constant-region primer together with a V-primer adapter. TCRdb reprocessed the reads with MiXCR, giving one entry per CDR3 protein. Among 9,700 or so distinct CDR3 sequences listed, around 75% were seen once. The receptors come from a human donor with advanced metastatic prostate, ovarian, gallbladder or colorectal cancer (not recorded which). This table probably holds off-target reads from a library built for another chain.

The genes are TRBV5-6 and TRBJ2-1; D call uncertain. Germline CDR1 SGHDT, CDR2 YYEEEE. The CDR3 consists of 12 residues. V lost 5 bases and J lost 7, with 10 bases in between. CDR3 nucleotides: TGTGCCAGCAGGGAAAACGCGAATGAGCAGTTCTTC. It encodes CASRENANEQFF.

This chain connects TRBV19 to TRBJ2-5, with 8 positions matching TRBD1. This CDR3 contains 14 residues. The germline CDR1 and CDR2 sequences are LNHDA and SQIVND (reference sequence). Losses at the gene ends were 8 bases for V and 1 base for J; bases not matched to a gene: 6. CDR3 loop: CASRDRGRQETQYF. The CDR3 region has the DNA TGTGCCAGTCGAGACAGGGGTCGCCAAGAGACCCAGTACTTC.

In nucleotides, the CDR3 is TGTGCCAGCTCACCACCCCAAGAGACCCAGTACTTC. Encoded protein: CASSPPQETQYF. The chain employs TRBV18 and TRBJ2-5; unclear D gene. This CDR3 is 12 amino acids long. V was pared by 0 bases and J by 1 base, with 0 bases between. Germline CDR1 and CDR2: KGHSH and LQKENI.

J is TRBJ2-7 and V is TRBV6-6, with unresolved D. The V end lost 4 bases, the J end lost 5 bases, and 15 bases lay between the germline ends. The CDR3 loop spans 14 amino acids. In germline, CDR1 is MNHNY, CDR2 SVGAGI (reference sequence). The CDR3 loop reads CASSSDGNLHEQYF. The CDR3 region has the DNA TGTGCCAGCAGTTCCGACGGAAACCTTCACGAGCAGTACTTC.

This chain uses TRBV5-6 with TRBJ2-7; maybe TRBD1 (6 bases). CDR1 SGHDT and CDR2 YYEEEE come from the germline V gene. Trimming took off 4 bases at V and 6 bases at J, with 14 bases between the two ends. The CDR3 extends over 13 amino acids. The CDR3, as DNA: TGTGCCAGCAGCGCCACAGGGTCTGCCGAGCAGTACTTC. It specifies CASSATGSAEQYF.

This clonotype showed up just a few times. The chain combines TRBV28 with TRBJ1-2, with no clear D. Germline loops: CDR1 MDHEN, CDR2 SYDVKM. The CDR3 is made up of 12 amino acids. The V and J ends lost 2 bases and 3 bases respectively, with 4 bases between them. Here the CDR3 DNA reads TGTGCCAGCAGTTTAACGGACTATGGCTACACCTTC. Amino acids: CASSLTDYGYTF.

The chain couples TRBV18 to TRBJ2-7; TRBD1 matches 12 bases. The germline gives CDR1 KGHSH, CDR2 LQKENI. This CDR3 spans 15 amino acids. Trimming took 2 bases from V and 4 from J; bases not matched to a gene: 3. CDR3: CASSPGTGGSYEQYF. DNA of the CDR3: TGTGCCAGCTCACCAGGGACAGGGGGCTCATACGAGCAGTACTTC.

This clonotype has only a few counts. This chain joins TRBV5-1 and TRBJ2-3; unclear D gene. CDR1 is SGHRS, CDR2 YFSETQ, per germline. V gave up 3 bases and J gave up 2 bases, with 10 bases separating them. The CDR3 is made up of 14 amino acids. The CDR3 bases are TGCGCCAGCAGCTCTACCGGGTCCACAGATACGCAGTATTTT. This gives the protein CASSSTGSTDTQYF.

This sequence joins TRBV6-8 and TRBJ1-1; D is undetermined. This CDR3 has 12 amino acids. V was trimmed by 6 bases and J by 6 bases, leaving 11 bases between them. In germline, CDR1 is MNHGY, CDR2 SAAAGT. The CDR3 is CASRVGGPEAFF. CDR3 nucleotide sequence: TGTGCCAGCAGGGTTGGAGGACCTGAAGCTTTCTTT.

This clonotype was picked up a small number of times. V is TRBV7-2 and J is TRBJ2-1, with TRBD2 matching over 13 bases. The V segment lost 4 bases and the J segment 7 bases; nucleotides outside the gene matches: 7. The CDR3 is 16 residues long. Germline V gives CDR1 SGHTA, CDR2 FQGNSA. Here the CDR3 DNA reads TGTGCCAGCAGCTCTTGGACTAGCGGGAGTGGGAATGAGCAGTTCTTC. Protein: CASSSWTSGSGNEQFF.

There are a few counts of this clonotype. CDR3 protein: CSARPLTADRVQPQHF. The CDR3 DNA reads as TGCAGTGCTCGACCTTTGACAGCGGATAGAGTTCAGCCCCAGCATTTT. This chain links TRBV20-1 with TRBJ1-5, with D perhaps TRBD1 (5 bases). Germline V CDR1 and CDR2: DFQATT, SNEGSKA (reference sequence). Trimming took 5 bases from V and 6 from J, leaving 23 bases between them. This CDR3 has 16 residues.

This chain joins TRBV5-5 and TRBJ2-7; D is unclear. This CDR3 has 12 amino acids. Germline V gene sequence: CDR1 SGHKS, CDR2 YYEKEE (reference sequence). Trimming stripped 3 bases from V and 3 bases from J, with 7 bases between. CDR3: CASSWTSYEQYF. Written as DNA, the CDR3 is TGTGCCAGCAGCTGGACCAGCTACGAGCAGTACTTC. Combining the CDR3 with reference TRBV5-5 and TRBJ2-7 gives the whole variable domain DAGVTQSPTHLIKTRGQQVTLRCSPISGHKSVSWYQQVLGQGPQFIFQYYEKEERGRGNFPDRFSARQFPNYSSELNVNALLLGDSALYLCASSWTSYEQYFGPGTRLTVT.

This chain joins TRBV12-3 or TRBV12-4 and TRBJ1-2; 8 bases are shared with TRBD1. The CDR3 runs to 16 residues. V was clipped by 6 bases and J by 1 base; unmatched bases: 10. CDR3 in amino acids: CASSPGQGKNNYGYTF. In nucleotides, the CDR3 is TGTGCCAGCAGCCCCGGACAGGGAAAAAATAACTATGGCTACACCTTC.

The V and J genes are TRBV28 and TRBJ2-3; 11 bases are a match to TRBD2. The CDR3 runs to 16 residues. Trimming cost V 7 bases and J 6 bases; bases outside gene matches: 12. Germline loops: CDR1 MDHEN, CDR2 SYDVKM. The DNA for the CDR3 is TGTGCCAGCAACCTGGCTAGCGGGAGGAGTCGGGATACGCAGTATTTT. This sequence encodes CASNLASGRSRDTQYF.

This clonotype was found a few times. The rearrangement uses TRBV5-6 and TRBJ2-7; D could derive from TRBD1 or TRBD2 (5 bases each). CDR1 is SGHDT, CDR2 YYEEEE, per germline. The CDR3 spans 13 residues. V shed 4 bases and J shed 1 base, with 9 bases lying between them. Here the CDR3 DNA reads TGTGCCAGCAGCCCGGGGCAGTCCTACGAGCAGTACTTC. As protein: CASSPGQSYEQYF.

As for this clonotype: Its ends do not fully match the called genes, so a read error is possible. This chain connects TRBV4-1 to TRBJ1-2; possible D gene TRBD1, 5 bases. The CDR3 runs to 16 residues. Germline-derived CDR1 and CDR2 are MGHRA and YSYEKL. CDR3 amino acids: CTSSHSLTVTNYGYTF. The CDR3 nucleotides are TGCACCAGCAGCCATTCTTTGACAGTCACTAACTATGGCTACACCTTC.

This chain links TRBV4-1 with TRBJ2-5; D possibly uses TRBD1 or TRBD2 (6 bases each). This CDR3 has 14 residues. V shed 4 bases and J shed 3 bases, with 12 bases lying between them. In germline, CDR1 is MGHRA, CDR2 YSYEKL. The chain's CDR3 is CASSRGGSEETQYF. The CDR3 region has the DNA TGCGCCAGCAGCCGAGGGGGGTCAGAAGAGACCCAGTACTTC.